These 13 T cell receptor beta chains were sequenced from one sample in a study of blood T cells in healthy people across ages. A sample-barcoded 5' primer and a J-beta primer mix were used in a second PCR of about 7 to 12 cycles. TCRdb reanalysed the 5' RACE reads using MiXCR and keeps one entry per CDR3 protein. The table records fewer than 900,000 distinct CDR3 sequences, roughly 50% of them present only once. Sequencing was performed on blood. These receptors were collected from a woman in her fifties or sixties in good health.

The CDR3 DNA reads as TGCAGTGCTAGAGACCCGAGCGGGAGCGGCTATGAGCAGTTCTTC. Encoded protein: CSARDPSGSGYEQFF. This chain connects TRBV20-1 to TRBJ2-1, with 8 bases identical to TRBD2. This CDR3 has 15 residues. The germline CDR1 and CDR2 sequences are DFQATT and SNEGSKA (reference sequence). J was trimmed by 8 bases and V by 0 bases; bases with no gene match: 9.

This sequence joins TRBV30 and TRBJ2-7, with a tentative D call TRBD2 (5 bases). The germline CDR1 and CDR2 sequences are GTSNPN and SVGIG (reference sequence). The CDR3 spans 11 residues. Trimming shortened V by 2 bases and J by 4 bases, and 6 bases separated the two germline ends. DNA for the CDR3: TGTGCCTGGAGTCGGGATTACGAGCAGTACTTC. It codes for CAWSRDYEQYF.

This clonotype was counted ten times or more. The chain combines TRBV29-1 with TRBJ2-7; 10 nucleotides line up with TRBD1. The V and J ends lost 5 bases and 3 bases, in that order; junction bases with no gene match: 4. Germline CDR1 SQVTM, CDR2 ANQGSEA. The CDR3 covers 13 residues. The CDR3: CSVTGQGGYEQYF. The CDR3 coding sequence is TGCAGCGTTACTGGACAGGGGGGCTACGAGCAGTACTTC.

This chain joins TRBV4-1 and TRBJ2-3; 14 positions match TRBD2. The CDR3 extends over 16 amino acids. Trimming removed 1 base from V and 6 bases from J; junction bases left unmatched: 3. Germline loops: CDR1 MGHRA, CDR2 YSYEKL. The CDR3 DNA reads TGCGCCAGCAGCCAAGCCCGACTAGCGGGAGGGGATACGCAGTATTTT. This sequence encodes CASSQARLAGGDTQYF.

DNA of the CDR3: TGCGCCAGCAGGCCCAGGACAGAGGCCTACAATGAGCAGTACTTC. It encodes CASRPRTEAYNEQYF. V is TRBV5-1 and J is TRBJ2-5, with D possibly being TRBD1 (6 bases). The CDR3 runs 15 residues. Per germline, CDR1 SGHRS and CDR2 YFSETQ. V was trimmed by 5 bases and J by 11 bases, leaving 25 bases between them.

This clonotype was seen more than once but under ten times. The chain carries TRBV7-2 and TRBJ2-1, with D perhaps given as TRBD1 or TRBD2 (6 bases each). Germline V CDR1 and CDR2: SGHTA, FQGNSA. Deletions cut 8 bases from V and 10 bases from J, with 21 bases between. The CDR3 spans 14 residues. Here the CDR3 DNA reads TGTGCCAGCGCCCCCGGGGGCGGCGGGTACGAGCAGTTCTTC. The encoded protein is CASAPGGGGYEQFF.

In regard to this clonotype: This clone may be a read error of a much larger clone one base away. The V and J genes are TRBV28 and TRBJ2-5; D is unresolved. The CDR3 runs 13 residues. Germline V gene lookup returns CDR1 MDHEN and CDR2 SYDVKM. The CDR3 DNA reads as TGTGCCGGCAGTCCCGGGCCTGGGGAGACCCAGTACTTC. Its protein is CAGSPGPGETQYF.

The chain recombines TRBV7-2 with TRBJ1-1; a weak D match, TRBD1 (5 bases). Per the germline V gene, CDR1 is SGHTA and CDR2 is FQGNSA. The germline V and J ends were trimmed by 5 bases and 4 bases, with 14 bases remaining between them. The CDR3 is 14 residues long. The CDR3 DNA sequence: TGTGCCAGCAGCCAGGCAGGGCGGCCCACTGAAGCTTTCTTT. Translation: CASSQAGRPTEAFF.

The rearrangement links TRBV4-2 to TRBJ2-1; TRBD1 or TRBD2 may be the D gene (6 bases each). Trimming left V 0 bases short and J 8 bases short, with 11 bases between. This CDR3 has 14 residues. Germline V lookup: CDR1 LGHNA, CDR2 YNFKEQ. CDR3 residues: CASSQDRRGDEQFF. The DNA for the CDR3 is TGTGCCAGCAGCCAAGATCGGAGGGGGGATGAGCAGTTCTTC.

This clonotype was seen ten or more times. The chain employs TRBV5-1 and TRBJ2-5; 9 nucleotides align to TRBD1. The trim removed 4 bases at V and 2 bases at J, leaving 0 bases unmatched. The CDR3 has 13 amino acids. Germline V gene sequence: CDR1 SGHRS, CDR2 YFSETQ. CDR3 sequence reads: CASSGQGQETQYF. CDR3 in DNA: TGCGCCAGCAGCGGACAGGGGCAAGAGACCCAGTACTTC.

This rearrangement joins TRBV20-1 to TRBJ2-1; TRBD2 might be the D (6 bases). V was pared by 0 bases and J by 0 bases, with 15 bases between. CDR1 is DFQATT, CDR2 SNEGSKA, per germline (reference sequence). This CDR3 comprises 17 residues. As DNA, the CDR3 is TGCAGTGCTAGAGATGGTAGCGGTTCAAGCTCCTACAATGAGCAGTTCTTC. Protein sequence: CSARDGSGSSSYNEQFF.

The V gene is TRBV29-1, the J gene TRBJ2-2; D uncertain. Germline CDR1 is SQVTM and CDR2 is ANQGSEA. The ends were cut back, 7 bases at V and 8 bases at J, with 14 bases in the middle. The CDR3 totals 12 residues. CDR3 coding DNA: TGCAGCGGGAACGTCCCTACGGGGGAGCTGTTTTTT. The encoded protein is CSGNVPTGELFF.

This clonotype appeared once. J is TRBJ1-2 and V is TRBV18; the match to TRBD1 covers 9 bases. V was pared by 0 bases and J by 13 bases, with 6 bases of the junction left unmatched. The CDR3 runs 13 residues. Germline V gene lookup returns CDR1 KGHSH and CDR2 LQKENI. The DNA of the CDR3 is TGTGCCAGCTCACCACCGGACAGGGGAGGAGGCACCTTC. This encodes CASSPPDRGGGTF. The entire variable domain, with the rest obtained from reference TRBV18 and TRBJ1-2, is as follows: NAGVMQNPRHLVRRRGQEARLRCSPMKGHSHVYWYRQLPEEGLKFMVYLQKENIIDESGMPKERFSAEFPKEGPSILRIQQVVRGDSAAYFCASSPPDRGGGTFGSGTRLTVV.